These T cell receptor beta chains were read from a single sample in a study of T-cell memory formation after mild COVID-19. Each CDR3 protein is one row after TCRdb ran MiXCR on the 5' RACE reads. The repertoire holds approximately 150,000 distinct CDR3 sequences, with about 5.5% as singletons. The sample taken for sequencing was PBMCs or a T cell subset sorted from them (not recorded which). The receptor set was obtained from an adult woman who had mild COVID-19 (a few samples of this study predate the infection). Cell type and time point are not known. The CDR3 runs from the conserved cysteine through the conserved F or W. The D gene is left open where the match is weak. Clone size is shown for a subset of rows, as once, few, many or a class of expanded clone.

V gene,J gene,CDR3 length,D gene,clone size,CDR3 protein,CDR3 DNA
TRBV10-3,TRBJ1-1,13,NA,NA,CAISESYDTEAFF,TGTGCCATCAGTGAGTCGTATGACACTGAAGCTTTCTTT
TRBV7-8,TRBJ2-1,16,TRBD2,NA,CASSLGLAGGLGEQFF,TGTGCCAGCAGCTTAGGGCTAGCGGGAGGTCTGGGTGAGCAGTTCTTC
TRBV4-3,TRBJ2-5,16,NA,NA,CASKPPVTKDQETQYF,TGCGCCAGCAAACCCCCGGTGACTAAAGACCAAGAGACCCAGTACTTC
TRBV2,TRBJ1-6,14,NA,NA,CASSVRGNNSPLHF,TGTGCCAGCAGCGTCAGGGGAAATAATTCACCCCTCCACTTT
TRBV24-1,TRBJ2-1,15,NA,many,CATSDLGGVYNEQFF,TGTGCCACCAGTGATTTAGGGGGGGTCTACAATGAGCAGTTCTTC
TRBV10-3,TRBJ1-2,18,TRBD1,many,CAISERTGGSASNYGYTF,TGTGCCATCAGTGAAAGGACAGGGGGCTCGGCCTCTAACTATGGCTACACCTTC
TRBV24-1,TRBJ1-1,14,NA,NA,CATSDYLTGRGAFF,TGTGCCACCAGTGATTATCTAACAGGGAGGGGAGCTTTCTTT
TRBV5-1,TRBJ1-1,14,NA,many,CASSLAYVGTEAFF,TGCGCCAGCAGCTTGGCGTATGTCGGGACAGAAGCTTTCTTT
TRBV5-1,TRBJ2-7,15,NA,many,CASSLVGPSSYEQYF,TGCGCCAGCAGCTTGGTAGGCCCTAGCTCCTACGAGCAGTACTTC
TRBV9,TRBJ1-1,14,TRBD1,many,CASSVDPGQGEAFF,TGTGCCAGCAGCGTAGACCCGGGACAGGGAGAAGCTTTCTTT
TRBV12-3/TRBV12-4,TRBJ2-2,13,TRBD1,few,CASIQGLPGELFF,TGTGCCAGCATACAGGGGCTCCCCGGGGAGCTGTTTTTT
TRBV12-3/TRBV12-4,TRBJ1-1,14,NA,many,CASRALRGYTEAFF,TGTGCCAGCAGAGCTCTGAGAGGATACACTGAAGCTTTCTTT
TRBV9,TRBJ2-1,16,TRBD1,NA,CASSLPTGGVNNEQFF,TGTGCCAGCAGCTTACCAACAGGGGGCGTCAACAATGAGCAGTTCTTC
TRBV10-2,TRBJ2-1,15,TRBD2,NA,CASKAGLASYNEQFF,TGCGCCAGCAAAGCAGGACTAGCCTCCTACAATGAGCAGTTCTTC
TRBV6-1,TRBJ2-1,12,TRBD1,NA,CASSEQGDEQFF,TGTGCCAGCAGTGAGCAGGGGGATGAGCAGTTCTTC
TRBV5-4,TRBJ2-3,17,NA,few,CASSLAHRVRDTDTQYF,TGTGCCAGCAGCTTGGCCCACAGGGTACGGGACACAGATACGCAGTATTTT
TRBV5-1,TRBJ2-7,16,TRBD2,NA,CASSLVTSGNGYEQYF,TGCGCCAGCAGCTTGGTCACTAGCGGGAATGGTTACGAGCAGTACTTC
TRBV12-3/TRBV12-4,TRBJ2-1,16,TRBD2,few,CASSFWTSGGYREQFF,TGTGCCAGCAGTTTTTGGACTAGCGGGGGGTACAGGGAGCAGTTCTTC
TRBV3-1,TRBJ2-7,14,NA,NA,CASSQHRESYEQYF,TGTGCCAGCAGCCAACACAGGGAGTCCTACGAGCAGTACTTC
TRBV20-1,TRBJ2-1,10,NA,NA,CSARMNEQFF,TGCAGTGCAAGGATGAATGAGCAGTTCTTC
TRBV25-1,TRBJ2-7,14,TRBD1,many,CASRGTGADNEQYF,TGTGCCAGCAGGGGGACAGGGGCTGACAACGAGCAGTACTTC
TRBV12-3/TRBV12-4,TRBJ2-7,12,TRBD1,NA,CASRGQGSEQYF,TGTGCCAGCAGGGGACAGGGCTCCGAGCAGTACTTC
TRBV5-6,TRBJ2-4,17,TRBD1,many,CASSLGGPGGAKNIQYF,TGTGCCAGCAGCTTGGGCGGGCCAGGGGGCGCCAAAAACATTCAGTACTTC
TRBV4-1,TRBJ2-7,14,NA,many,CASSQRPFSYEQYF,TGCGCCAGCAGCCAACGACCATTCTCCTACGAGCAGTACTTC
TRBV5-1,TRBJ2-1,16,TRBD2,many,CASRQSGGSSYNEQFF,TGCGCCAGCAGACAAAGCGGGGGGAGCTCCTACAATGAGCAGTTCTTC
TRBV7-2,TRBJ2-7,14,TRBD2,few,CASSTGTRDYEQYF,TGTGCCAGCAGCACCGGGACTAGGGATTACGAGCAGTACTTC
TRBV5-1,TRBJ2-7,12,TRBD1,many,CASRGTGYEQYF,TGCGCCAGCAGAGGGACAGGCTACGAGCAGTACTTC
TRBV5-1,TRBJ2-7,16,NA,many,CASSLGGPSPTYEQYF,TGCGCCAGCAGCTTGGGGGGGCCGTCTCCCACCTACGAGCAGTACTTC
TRBV7-2,TRBJ2-3,17,NA,many,CASSLALLARATDTQYF,TGTGCCAGCAGCTTAGCTTTATTGGCCCGGGCGACAGATACGCAGTATTTT
TRBV12-3/TRBV12-4,TRBJ1-6,16,NA,many,CASSKRPARGDSPLHF,TGTGCCAGCTCCAAACGCCCTGCAAGGGGGGATTCACCCCTCCACTTT
TRBV29-1,TRBJ1-1,12,NA,many,CSVGQLNTEAFF,TGCAGCGTTGGCCAACTAAACACTGAAGCTTTCTTT
TRBV12-3/TRBV12-4,TRBJ2-7,13,TRBD1,NA,CASSFGTGDEQYF,TGTGCCAGCAGTTTTGGGACAGGGGACGAGCAGTACTTC
TRBV2,TRBJ1-3,16,TRBD1,many,CASSLIGTDSGNTIYF,TGTGCCAGCAGCTTAATCGGGACAGACTCTGGAAACACCATATATTTT
TRBV7-9,TRBJ1-2,15,NA,few,CASSLGLDRSDGYTF,TGTGCCAGCAGCCTGGGGTTAGACAGGTCGGATGGCTACACCTTC
TRBV5-5,TRBJ1-4,14,NA,NA,CASSFEGVGEKLFF,TGTGCCAGCAGCTTTGAGGGTGTAGGTGAAAAACTGTTTTTT
TRBV12-3/TRBV12-4,TRBJ2-1,12,NA,many,CASSLVPERGFF,TGTGCCAGCAGTTTAGTTCCCGAACGGGGGTTCTTC
TRBV7-2,TRBJ2-5,20,NA,many,CASSLALGQGFWSAKETQYF,TGTGCCAGCAGCTTAGCGTTGGGGCAGGGTTTTTGGTCAGCAAAAGAGACCCAGTACTTC
TRBV29-1,TRBJ2-7,13,NA,NA,CSTAGTTGNEQYF,TGCAGCACGGCCGGGACCACAGGGAACGAGCAGTACTTC
TRBV12-3/TRBV12-4,TRBJ2-7,12,NA,many,CASSDSSYEQYF,TGTGCCAGCAGCGACAGCTCCTACGAGCAGTACTTC
TRBV5-1,TRBJ2-5,14,NA,NA,CASSPRSGGETQYF,TGCGCCAGCAGCCCACGCTCAGGGGGGGAGACCCAGTACTTC
TRBV11-2,TRBJ2-1,15,TRBD1,NA,CASSPQGSSYNEQFF,TGTGCCAGCAGCCCACAGGGGAGCTCCTACAATGAGCAGTTCTTC